The 4 T cell receptor beta chains listed next were all sequenced from one sample in a study of identical twins. TCRdb analysed the 5' RACE reads with MiXCR anew, one entry per CDR3 protein. Of around 960,000 distinct CDR3 sequences in the sample, approximately 13% were seen once. These data also featured in a second study, about yellow fever vaccine responses in identical twins.

Sequencing was carried out using PBMCs. Receptors originate from a young woman in good health.

This clonotype showed up just a few times. The genes are TRBV5-6 and TRBJ1-6, with 8 bases matching TRBD1. Looked up from germline, CDR1 is SGHDT and CDR2 is YYEEEE. J was trimmed by 9 bases and V by 2 bases; bases with no gene match: 4. CDR3 size: 14 residues. CDR3 nucleotide sequence: TGTGCCAGCAGCTTTCAAACAGGGGGTTCACCCCTCCACTTT. Protein: CASSFQTGGSPLHF.

This clonotype was counted between two and nine times. This chain uses TRBV6-1 with TRBJ2-5, with 12 bases that match TRBD1. Germline CDR1 is MNHNS and CDR2 is SASEGT. V lost 6 bases to trimming and J lost 5 bases; unmatched junction nucleotides: 7. The CDR3 covers 15 residues. This chain's CDR3 is CASRPGTGGVETQYF. CDR3 nucleotides: TGTGCCAGCAGGCCCGGGACAGGGGGCGTGGAGACCCAGTACTTC.

The chain joins TRBV18 to TRBJ1-4, with D tentatively TRBD1 (6 bases). Trimming took off 5 bases at V and 2 bases at J, with 15 bases between the two ends. Germline CDR1 reads KGHSH; CDR2 reads LQKENI. The CDR3 is 16 residues long. The CDR3, as DNA: TGTGCCAGCTCATATTCGACAGGTCGGACTAATGAAAAACTGTTTTTT. It yields the protein CASSYSTGRTNEKLFF. Complete variable domain (other parts from reference TRBV18 and TRBJ1-4): NAGVMQNPRHLVRRRGQEARLRCSPMKGHSHVYWYRQLPEEGLKFMVYLQKENIIDESGMPKERFSAEFPKEGPSILRIQQVVRGDSAAYFCASSYSTGRTNEKLFFGSGTQLSVL.

The gene calls are TRBV4-1 and TRBJ2-1; D not certain. The CDR3 covers 11 residues. V lost 6 bases to trimming and J lost 15 bases, with 15 bases between them. Per germline, CDR1 MGHRA and CDR2 YSYEKL. This CDR3 is CASSLSEVMFF. The CDR3 nucleotides are TGCGCCAGCAGTCTCAGCGAGGTAATGTTCTTC.